This is a list of T cell receptor beta chains from one sample in a study of blood T cell repertoires in COVID-19. TCRdb's table, derived via immunoSEQ multiplex PCR, lists solely in-frame clones and lacks some. The table shows more than 150,000 clones, with about four fifths occurring only once. Sequencing used peripheral blood. The receptors derive from an elderly woman with COVID-19, enrolled during active disease. CDR3s include the opening cysteine and the closing phenylalanine or tryptophan. A D gene is named only where the DNA matches it firmly. Part of the rows lack a size; the others show once, few, many or a class for expanded clones.

cdr3_aa cdr3_nt clone_size j_call v_call d_call cdr3_length
CASSYTGAETQYF TGTGCCAGCAGCTATACAGGGGCAGAGACCCAGTACTTC - TRBJ2-5 TRBV5-5 TRBD1 13
CAISESDRRGVDQETQYF TGTGCCATCAGTGAGTCGGACAGGCGGGGCGTGGACCAAGAGACCCAGTACTTC - TRBJ2-5 TRBV10-3 - 18
CASSSTGQGYGYTF TGTGCCAGCAGCTCTACAGGCCAGGGATATGGCTACACCTTC once TRBJ1-2 TRBV5-8 - 14
CASSKERSRGFAGNTIYF TGTGCCAGCAGCAAAGAACGGTCTCGGGGTTTCGCTGGAAACACCATATATTTT - TRBJ1-3 TRBV21-1 - 18
CASSQAGGEQYF TGTGCCAGCAGTCAAGCAGGAGGCGAGCAGTACTTC - TRBJ2-7 TRBV25-1 - 12
CAWSRYRGHGNQPQHF TGTGCCTGGAGTAGATACAGGGGGCACGGCAATCAGCCCCAGCATTTT - TRBJ1-5 TRBV30 TRBD1 16
CASSLEGTGDYGYTF TGCGCCAGCAGCTTGGAGGGTACGGGGGACTATGGCTACACCTTC - TRBJ1-2 TRBV5-1 - 15
CASSLTGLAGPTGELFF TGTGCCAGCAGTTTAACAGGGCTAGCAGGACCGACCGGGGAGCTGTTTTTT - TRBJ2-2 TRBV27 - 17
CASSPDTSGGGELFF TGTGCCAGCAGCCCGGACACGTCGGGAGGCGGGGAGCTGTTTTTT once TRBJ2-2 TRBV5-8 TRBD2 15
CASSLGGTPQHF TGTGCCAGCAGCCTCGGGGGGACTCCCCAGCATTTT - TRBJ1-5 TRBV3-1/TRBV3-2 - 12
CASSRTGEETQYF TGTGCCAGTAGTAGGACAGGGGAAGAGACCCAGTACTTC once TRBJ2-5 TRBV19 TRBD1 13
CASSPRSGGPYEQYF TGTGCCAGCAGCCCCCGGAGCGGGGGACCCTACGAGCAGTACTTC - TRBJ2-7 TRBV7-2 TRBD2 15
CASSYSLGPGETQYF TGTGCCAGCAGTTACTCCTTGGGCCCTGGGGAGACCCAGTACTTC - TRBJ2-5 TRBV6-5 - 15
CASSKTGFSNQPQHF TGTGCCAGCAGCAAGACAGGATTTAGCAATCAGCCCCAGCATTTT - TRBJ1-5 TRBV5-8 - 15
CASSIVLAGGPGELFF TGCGCCAGCAGCATCGTCCTAGCGGGAGGGCCCGGGGAGCTGTTTTTT - TRBJ2-2 TRBV5-1 TRBD2 16
CASSSGLTYGYTF TGTGCCAGCAGCTCGGGACTGACTTATGGCTACACCTTC - TRBJ1-2 TRBV14 - 13
CAIQGAGYGYTF TGTGCCATCCAGGGGGCGGGCTATGGCTACACCTTC - TRBJ1-2 TRBV28 TRBD1 12
CASSSPRGGRGTGELFF TGTGCCAGCAGCTCCCCAAGGGGGGGGCGGGGCACCGGGGAGCTGTTTTTT - TRBJ2-2 TRBV11-2 - 17